The clone carrying this T cell receptor (beta chain) has at least ten counts. Its specificity is not known. The data belong to a study of molecular identifiers for immune sequencing clone quantification. Points from the study as a whole: One cell's worth of spiked Jurkat TCR RNA was reportedly detectable among roughly 1 million naive cells.

Generation of bulk TCR libraries relied on previously described methods and listed TCR primers. TCRdb re-analysed the PCR reads in MiXCR, keeping a single row per CDR3 protein. The table lists 70,000 to 95,000 distinct CDR3 sequences, roughly 20% of them singletons. As CD8+CD4-CCR7+CD45RA+ cells, naive CD8 T cells were sorted. Specimen: naive CD8+ T cells from blood, with Jurkat cell RNA spiked in. Subset given: FACS-sorted CD8+CD4-CCR7+CD45RA+ naive T cells. The TCR was taken from a human donor in good health. Some libraries in this study had Jurkat cell RNA spiked in.

The CDR3 bases are TGTGCCAGCAGCTTGGGGGTGACAGGGGACTGGCATCAGCCCCAGCATTTT. Amino acid sequence: CASSLGVTGDWHQPQHF. J is TRBJ1-5 and V is TRBV5-5; TRBD1 aligns across 8 bases. J was trimmed by 5 bases and V by 0 bases; bases with no gene match: 10. This CDR3 is 17 amino acids long. Germline CDR1 reads SGHKS; CDR2 reads YYEKEE (reference sequence).